The source of this T cell receptor beta chain is a study of T cell repertoires in cytomegalovirus infection. The study, taken as a whole, reports: In two of eight donors, the top clonotype was HLA-C-restricted CMV-specific.

TCRdb passed the reads through MiXCR, listing each CDR3 protein once. The table lists around 310,000 distinct CDR3 sequences, 15% to 20% of them singletons. CDR1 is MDHEN, CDR2 SYDVKM, per germline. Trimming took 5 bases from V and 9 from J, leaving 11 bases between them. The CDR3 has 12 amino acids. Notes on this clonotype: Antigen specificity is unknown.

This sequence originates from a human donor in good health (CMV status not recorded). Some clones in this sample may be carry-over from other donors' samples. Sequencing was performed on PBMCs. The V and J genes are TRBV28 and TRBJ1-5; D is ambiguous. The CDR3 sequence: CASSRTGRPQHF. For the CDR3, the DNA is TGTGCCAGCAGTCGGACCGGACGGCCCCAGCATTTT.